This T cell receptor (beta chain) came from a study of blood T cell repertoires in COVID-19 (dated by TCRdb to 2018 to 2021). Turning to the overall study: Samples covering the acute and convalescent phases of COVID-19 were provided by collaborators in the United States, Italy and Spain. A freely available public database, intended as a resource for researchers studying the immune response to SARS-CoV-2, is where the repertoires were released. The samples were drawn from two sources: the first 160 participants of the ongoing ImmuneRACE study, and 1,000 to 1,500 subjects contributed by 6 global collaborators. Deeply sampled blood TCRbeta repertoires from subjects exposed to, actively infected with, or recovered from COVID-19 were included in the dataset. The prospective study material was composed of cDNA or gDNA derived from T cells, B-cell-depleted T cells, or PBMCs. Where available, HLA class I and class II types were obtained from metadata supplied by the sample provider rather than from assay-based typing. A de-identified subject ID, COVID-19 status, age in years and sex were almost always included in the sample metadata.

As for this clone: Its antigen is still unknown. No base-level quality is on record; no much larger clone is a single base apart.

The CDR3, from cysteine to phenylalanine, totals 13 residues. Only the CDR3 portion is preserved as DNA: 39 bases, with reading frame beginning at the first base. The germline V gene sets CDR1 to SGHTA and CDR2 to FQGTGA. V sheds 5 bases and J sheds 5 bases, leaving 12 bases between their ends. TCRbeta CDR3 regions were amplified from genomic DNA using the immunoSEQ Assay, a bias-controlled multiplex PCR. In the authors' own workflow: Within the assay, amplification of reference gene primers was used to estimate how many nucleated cells each sample contained. To quantify the absolute abundance of each unique TCRbeta CDR3 rearrangement, sequence reads were collapsed and filtered. For each sample, productive Simpson clonality was calculated by taking the square root of Simpson's diversity index across productive rearrangements. Sourced from immuneACCESS, this table was stored by TCRdb with only in-frame sequences that have V and J called. A share of the clones is absent; for the studies checked, an unresolved V gene accounts for under half, and the remainder has no known explanation. V and J calls and clone size are as listed in that table; D and trimming were resolved from the DNA. This sample gives roughly 200,000 clones in total; 81% of them show up just once. The ten most abundant clones make up roughly 9.6% of the sample.

Broad study findings and their caveats: The quantity of clinical and demographic metadata differed by source and by participant and was supplied without curation.

At one collaborating source in Seattle, patients were enrolled during active infection and were followed longitudinally through the course of disease. Collaborating institutions collected whole blood in K2EDTA tubes following their own protocols. For TCRbeta analysis, collaborator samples were shipped as frozen whole blood, as isolated PBMCs, or as DNA extracted from either sample type. The sequence joins TRBV7-3 to TRBJ1-1; the D gene is perhaps TRBD1, from 6 matching bases. Sequenced material: peripheral blood. The receptor comes from a woman aged 35 to 49 with COVID-19, enrolled during active disease. The nucleotide sequence is TGTGCCAGCAGCCAGACAGGAGAAACTGAAGCTTTCTTT. Its translation reads: CASSQTGETEAFF.